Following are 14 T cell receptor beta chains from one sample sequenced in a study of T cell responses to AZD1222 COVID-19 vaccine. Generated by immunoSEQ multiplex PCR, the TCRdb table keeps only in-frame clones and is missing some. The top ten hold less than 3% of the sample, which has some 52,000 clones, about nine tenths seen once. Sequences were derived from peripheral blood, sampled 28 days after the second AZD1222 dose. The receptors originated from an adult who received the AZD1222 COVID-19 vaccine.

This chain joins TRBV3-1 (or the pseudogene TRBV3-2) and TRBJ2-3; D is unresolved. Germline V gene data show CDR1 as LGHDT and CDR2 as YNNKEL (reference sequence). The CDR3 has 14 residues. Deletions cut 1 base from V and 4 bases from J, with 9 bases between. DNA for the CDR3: TGTGCCAGCAGCCAAGGGGCTGCTTCAGATACGCAGTATTTT. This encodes CASSQGAASDTQYF.

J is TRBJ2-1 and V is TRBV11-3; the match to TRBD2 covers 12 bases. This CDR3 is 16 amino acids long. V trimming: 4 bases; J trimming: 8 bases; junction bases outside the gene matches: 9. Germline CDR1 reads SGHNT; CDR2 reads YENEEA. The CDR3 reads CASSSPSGRASDEQFF. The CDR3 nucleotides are TGTGCCAGCAGCTCTCCTAGCGGGAGGGCCTCCGATGAGCAGTTCTTC.

The CDR3 coding sequence is TGTGCCAGCAGTCATGACCCCCGGGTCTCTGGAAACACCATATATTTT. This encodes CASSHDPRVSGNTIYF. The chain has TRBV28 and TRBJ1-3; D remains unclear. Trimming stripped 5 bases from V and 0 bases from J, with 14 bases between. From germline, CDR1 is MDHEN and CDR2 SYDVKM. The CDR3 consists of 16 residues.

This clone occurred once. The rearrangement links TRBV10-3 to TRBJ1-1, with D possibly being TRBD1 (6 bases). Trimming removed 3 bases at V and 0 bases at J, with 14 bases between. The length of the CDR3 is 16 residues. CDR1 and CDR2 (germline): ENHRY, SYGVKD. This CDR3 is CAISDRLGAMNTEAFF. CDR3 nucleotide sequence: TGTGCCATCAGTGATCGGCTGGGGGCCATGAACACTGAAGCTTTCTTT.

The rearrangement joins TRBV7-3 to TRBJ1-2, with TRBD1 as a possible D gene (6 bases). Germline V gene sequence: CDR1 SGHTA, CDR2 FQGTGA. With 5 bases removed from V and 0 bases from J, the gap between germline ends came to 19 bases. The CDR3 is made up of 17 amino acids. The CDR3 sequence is CASSPQGGFLTNYGYTF. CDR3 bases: TGTGCCAGCAGCCCACAAGGGGGGTTCCTTACTAACTATGGCTACACCTTC.

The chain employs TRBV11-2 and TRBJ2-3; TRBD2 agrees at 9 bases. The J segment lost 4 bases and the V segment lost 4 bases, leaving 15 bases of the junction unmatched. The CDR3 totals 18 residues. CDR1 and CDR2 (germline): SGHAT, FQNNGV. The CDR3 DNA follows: TGTGCCAGCAGCTCCCGAACTTCTAGCGGGATAGGCCCAGATACGCAGTATTTT. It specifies CASSSRTSSGIGPDTQYF.

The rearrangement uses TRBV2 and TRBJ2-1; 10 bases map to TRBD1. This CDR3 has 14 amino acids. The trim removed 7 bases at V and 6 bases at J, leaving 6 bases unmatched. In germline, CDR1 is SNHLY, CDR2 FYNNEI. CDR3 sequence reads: CASKGGDRGNEQFF. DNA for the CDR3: TGTGCCAGCAAGGGCGGGGACAGGGGCAATGAGCAGTTCTTC.

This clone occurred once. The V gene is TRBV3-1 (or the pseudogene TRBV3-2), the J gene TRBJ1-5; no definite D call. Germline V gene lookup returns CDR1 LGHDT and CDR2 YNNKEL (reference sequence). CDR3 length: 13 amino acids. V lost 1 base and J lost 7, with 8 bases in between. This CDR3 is CASSQALDQPQHF. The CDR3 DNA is TGTGCCAGCAGCCAAGCATTGGACCAGCCCCAGCATTTT.

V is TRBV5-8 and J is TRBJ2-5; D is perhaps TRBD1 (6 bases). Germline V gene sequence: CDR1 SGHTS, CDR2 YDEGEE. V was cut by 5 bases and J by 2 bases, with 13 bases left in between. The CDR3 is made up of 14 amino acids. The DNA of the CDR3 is TGTGCCAGCAGTGGGGACATTTCACAAGAGACCCAGTACTTC. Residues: CASSGDISQETQYF.

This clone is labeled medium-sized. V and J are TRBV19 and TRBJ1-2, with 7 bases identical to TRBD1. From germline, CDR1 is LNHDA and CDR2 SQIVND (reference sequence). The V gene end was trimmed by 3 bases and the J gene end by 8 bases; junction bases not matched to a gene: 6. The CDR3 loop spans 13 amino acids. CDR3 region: CASSMDRMKGYTF. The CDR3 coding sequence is TGTGCCAGTAGTATGGACAGGATGAAGGGCTACACCTTC.

CDR3 sequence (DNA): TGTGCCAGCAGTGAAGACCGGGGGCCCTATGGCTACACCTTC. It translates to CASSEDRGPYGYTF. The chain has TRBV6-1 and TRBJ1-2, with D possibly being TRBD1 (6 bases). The CDR3 consists of 14 residues. Germline V gene data show CDR1 as MNHNS and CDR2 as SASEGT. V was clipped by 1 base and J by 4 bases, with 10 bases between them.

The CDR3 region has the DNA TGTGCCAGCAGCTTAGTGGCGACAGCTGGAAACACCATATATTTT. Its protein is CASSLVATAGNTIYF. The chain couples TRBV7-2 to TRBJ1-3; D may be TRBD1 (5 bases). Trimming removed 1 base from V and 2 bases from J, with 9 bases in between. Per germline, CDR1 SGHTA and CDR2 FQGNSA. The CDR3 runs to 15 residues.

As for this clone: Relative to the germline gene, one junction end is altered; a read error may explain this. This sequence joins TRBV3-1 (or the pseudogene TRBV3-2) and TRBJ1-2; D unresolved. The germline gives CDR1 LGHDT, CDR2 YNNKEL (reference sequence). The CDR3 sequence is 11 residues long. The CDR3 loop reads CASSQDGPGIF. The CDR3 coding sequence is TGTGCCAGCAGCCAAGATGGGCCGGGTATCTTC.

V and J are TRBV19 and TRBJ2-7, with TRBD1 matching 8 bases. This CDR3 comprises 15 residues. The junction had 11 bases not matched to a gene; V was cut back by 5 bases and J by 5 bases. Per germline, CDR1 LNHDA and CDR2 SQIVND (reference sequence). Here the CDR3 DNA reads TGTGCCAGTAGTCCCCTGACAGGGGCAATTAACGAGCAGTACTTC. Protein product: CASSPLTGAINEQYF.